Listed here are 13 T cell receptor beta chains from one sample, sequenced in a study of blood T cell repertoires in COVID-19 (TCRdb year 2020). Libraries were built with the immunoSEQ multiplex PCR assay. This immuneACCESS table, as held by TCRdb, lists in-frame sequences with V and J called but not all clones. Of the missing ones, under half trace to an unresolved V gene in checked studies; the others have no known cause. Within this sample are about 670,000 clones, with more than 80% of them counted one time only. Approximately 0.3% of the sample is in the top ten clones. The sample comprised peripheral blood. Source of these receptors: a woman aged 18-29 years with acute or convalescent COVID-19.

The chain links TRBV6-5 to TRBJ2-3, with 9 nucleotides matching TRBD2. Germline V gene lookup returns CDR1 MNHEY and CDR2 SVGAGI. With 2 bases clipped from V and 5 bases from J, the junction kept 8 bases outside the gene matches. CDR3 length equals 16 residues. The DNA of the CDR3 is TGTGCCAGCAGTTACGTGGCGGGGGGGCCGGGAGATACGCAGTATTTT. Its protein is CASSYVAGGPGDTQYF.

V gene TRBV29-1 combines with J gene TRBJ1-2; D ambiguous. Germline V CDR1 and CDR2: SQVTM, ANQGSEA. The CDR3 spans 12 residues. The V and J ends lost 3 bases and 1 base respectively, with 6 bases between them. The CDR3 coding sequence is TGCAGCGTTGACACAGTTAACTATGGCTACACCTTC. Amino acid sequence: CSVDTVNYGYTF.

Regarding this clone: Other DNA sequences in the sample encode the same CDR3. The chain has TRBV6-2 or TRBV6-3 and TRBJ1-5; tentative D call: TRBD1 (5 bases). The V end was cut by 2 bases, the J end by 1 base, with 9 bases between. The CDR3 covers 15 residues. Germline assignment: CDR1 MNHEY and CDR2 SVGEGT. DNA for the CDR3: TGTGCCAGCAGTTACACCCAGGGAAGCAATCAGCCCCAGCATTTT. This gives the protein CASSYTQGSNQPQHF.

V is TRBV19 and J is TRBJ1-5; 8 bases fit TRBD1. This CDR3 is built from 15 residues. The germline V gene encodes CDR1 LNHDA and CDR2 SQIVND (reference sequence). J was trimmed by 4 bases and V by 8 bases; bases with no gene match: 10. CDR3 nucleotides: TGTGCCAGTGTCGGACAGGGTGTTGGTAATCAGCCCCAGCATTTT. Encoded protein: CASVGQGVGNQPQHF.

The CDR3 coding sequence is TGCAGTGCTAGTCTTTCCGGAGGAGGCTACACCTTC. Its protein product is CSASLSGGGYTF. This rearrangement joins TRBV20-1 to TRBJ1-2, with D unclear. The CDR3 runs to 12 residues. Germline CDR1 is DFQATT and CDR2 is SNEGSKA (reference sequence). The V end lost 3 bases, the J end lost 8 bases, and 13 bases lay between the germline ends.

The CDR3 DNA reads TGTGCCTGGACGCAGGGGTCGCTAAGTGAAAAACTGTTTTTT. Encoded protein: CAWTQGSLSEKLFF. The chain employs TRBV30 and TRBJ1-4, with D perhaps TRBD1 (6 bases). V lost 4 bases, J lost 7 bases, and 16 bases lay in between. CDR3 length: 14 residues. Germline CDR1 GTSNPN, CDR2 SVGIG (reference sequence).

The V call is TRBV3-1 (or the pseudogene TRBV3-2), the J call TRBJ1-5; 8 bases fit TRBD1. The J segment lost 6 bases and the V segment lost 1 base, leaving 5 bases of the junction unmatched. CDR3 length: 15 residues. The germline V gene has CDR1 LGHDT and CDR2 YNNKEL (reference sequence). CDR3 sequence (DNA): TGTGCCAGCAGCCAAGGGACAGGGTGGAGTCAGCCCCAGCATTTT. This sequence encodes CASSQGTGWSQPQHF.

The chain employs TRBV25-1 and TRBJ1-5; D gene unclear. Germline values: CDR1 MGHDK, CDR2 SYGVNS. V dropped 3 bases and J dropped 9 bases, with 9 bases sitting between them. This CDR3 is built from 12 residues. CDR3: CASSDRGRPQHF. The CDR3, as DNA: TGTGCCAGCAGTGACCGAGGAAGGCCCCAGCATTTT.

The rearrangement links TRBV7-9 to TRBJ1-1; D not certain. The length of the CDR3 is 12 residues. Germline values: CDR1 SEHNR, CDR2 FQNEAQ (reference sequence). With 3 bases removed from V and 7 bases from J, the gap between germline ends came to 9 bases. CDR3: CASSFGLREAFF. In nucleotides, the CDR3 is TGTGCCAGCAGCTTCGGTCTCCGTGAAGCTTTCTTT.

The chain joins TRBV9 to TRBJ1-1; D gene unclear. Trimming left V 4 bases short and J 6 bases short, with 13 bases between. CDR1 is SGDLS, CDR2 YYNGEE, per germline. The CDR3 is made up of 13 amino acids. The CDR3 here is CASSFEGGAEAFF. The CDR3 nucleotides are TGTGCCAGCAGCTTCGAAGGCGGGGCTGAAGCTTTCTTT.

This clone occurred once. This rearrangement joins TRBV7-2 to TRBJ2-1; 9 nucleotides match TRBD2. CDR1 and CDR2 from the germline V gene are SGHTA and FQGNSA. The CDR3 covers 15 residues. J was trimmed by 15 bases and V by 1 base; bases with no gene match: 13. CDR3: CASSLGAGGPKGWFF. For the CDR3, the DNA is TGTGCCAGCAGCTTAGGGGCGGGGGGGCCTAAAGGTTGGTTCTTC. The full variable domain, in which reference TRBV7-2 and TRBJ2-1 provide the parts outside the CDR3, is GAGVSQSPSNKVTEKGKDVELRCDPISGHTALYWYRQSLGQGLEFLIYFQGNSAPDKSGLPSDRFSAERTGGSVSTLTIQRTQQEDSAVYLCASSLGAGGPKGWFFGPGTRLTVL.

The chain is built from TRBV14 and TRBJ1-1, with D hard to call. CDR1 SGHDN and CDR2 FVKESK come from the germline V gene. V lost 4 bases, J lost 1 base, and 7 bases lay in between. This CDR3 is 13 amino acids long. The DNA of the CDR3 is TGTGCCAGCAGCCTGCAAGCGAACACTGAAGCTTTCTTT. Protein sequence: CASSLQANTEAFF.

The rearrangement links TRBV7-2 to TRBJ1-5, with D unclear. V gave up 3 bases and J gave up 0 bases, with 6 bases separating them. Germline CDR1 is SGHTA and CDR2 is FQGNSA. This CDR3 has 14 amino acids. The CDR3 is CASSFSISNQPQHF. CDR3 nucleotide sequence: TGTGCCAGCAGCTTTTCTATTAGCAATCAGCCCCAGCATTTT. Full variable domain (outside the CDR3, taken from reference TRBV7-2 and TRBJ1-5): GAGVSQSPSNKVTEKGKDVELRCDPISGHTALYWYRQSLGQGLEFLIYFQGNSAPDKSGLPSDRFSAERTGGSVSTLTIQRTQQEDSAVYLCASSFSISNQPQHFGDGTRLSIL.